Reported below is one T cell receptor beta chain. Trimming removed 2 bases from V and 5 bases from J, with 12 bases in between. This CDR3 is built from 14 residues. CDR1 LGHDT and CDR2 YNNKEL come from the germline V gene (reference sequence). This record belongs to a study of blood T cell repertoires in COVID-19. Clones were read by immunoSEQ multiplex PCR, and TCRdb kept only the in-frame ones, dropping some. This table has fewer than 300,000 clones, nearly 85% appearing once. The specimen sequenced was peripheral blood. This receptor was taken from a human donor in a cohort sampled during active COVID-19. The chain combines TRBV3-1 (or the pseudogene TRBV3-2) with TRBJ1-2; the D gene is possibly TRBD1 (6 bases). The DNA of the CDR3 is TGTGCCAGCAGCCAACGAGGACAGCGTTATGGCTACACCTTC. It encodes CASSQRGQRYGYTF.